Listed below are T cell receptor beta chains from one sample, sequenced in a study of T cells in localized non-small cell lung cancer. Data came from immunoSEQ multiplex PCR; TCRdb stores just in-frame clones and leaves some out. The sample contains roughly 30,000 clones, roughly 90% of which appear only once. The sample was peripheral blood, taken before any cancer treatment. These TCRs come from a woman aged 40 to 75 with stage I lung adenocarcinoma. Each CDR3 is given with its conserved first and last residue. A D gene is named only where the DNA matches it firmly. Not every row has a clone size; where given, it reads once, few, many or a size class.

DNA: TGTGCCAGTAGTACCCCGGAGGTCTTTTTGGGTAACTATGGCTACACCTTC
CDR3: CASSTPEVFLGNYGYTF
D: .
V: TRBV19
J: TRBJ1-2
size: .

DNA: TGTGCCAGCAGCTTCCAAGAGAACTATGGCTACACCTTC
CDR3: CASSFQENYGYTF
D: .
V: TRBV7-9
J: TRBJ1-2
size: .

DNA: TGTGCCAGCAGCCCGACGGGGCGGAACACTGAAGCTTTCTTT
CDR3: CASSPTGRNTEAFF
D: .
V: TRBV9
J: TRBJ1-1
size: .

DNA: TGTGCCAGCAGCCAGACAGGGTTTGCTGAAGCTTTCTTT
CDR3: CASSQTGFAEAFF
D: TRBD1
V: TRBV7-2
J: TRBJ1-1
size: .

DNA: TGTGCCAGCTCACCACAAAACAGCGCGGGGCCGTTAGTACCGGAGACCCAGTACTTC
CDR3: CASSPQNSAGPLVPETQYF
D: .
V: TRBV18
J: TRBJ2-5
size: .

DNA: TGTGCCAGCAGTTTGGACGGCAACTATGGCTACACCTTC
CDR3: CASSLDGNYGYTF
D: .
V: TRBV6-5
J: TRBJ1-2
size: .

DNA: TGTGCCAGCAGCCCCCCCGGCGAGCAGTACTTC
CDR3: CASSPPGEQYF
D: .
V: TRBV7-9
J: TRBJ2-7
size: .

DNA: TGTGCCAGCAGGGGGACAGGGGCAAATCAGCCCCAGCATTTT
CDR3: CASRGTGANQPQHF
D: TRBD1
V: TRBV7-9
J: TRBJ1-5
size: .

DNA: TGTGCCAGCAGCTGGACAGGGGACGCCTACAATGAGCAGTTCTTC
CDR3: CASSWTGDAYNEQFF
D: TRBD1
V: TRBV13
J: TRBJ2-1
size: .

DNA: TGTGCCAGCAGCTCGTGGACAGGATGGGGCGAGCAGTACTTC
CDR3: CASSSWTGWGEQYF
D: TRBD1
V: TRBV11-3
J: TRBJ2-7
size: .

DNA: TGTGCCAGCAGTCTCTTCGTGGACGGCTATGGCTACACCTTC
CDR3: CASSLFVDGYGYTF
D: .
V: TRBV11-2
J: TRBJ1-2
size: .

DNA: TGTGCTAGTGGTTCGCCTGGGGCCGAGTACCAAGAGACCCAGTACTTC
CDR3: CASGSPGAEYQETQYF
D: .
V: TRBV12-5
J: TRBJ2-5
size: .

DNA: TGTGCCAGCAGTGACGGTCTTAGTGAAGCTTTCTTT
CDR3: CASSDGLSEAFF
D: .
V: TRBV6-4
J: TRBJ1-1
size: few

DNA: TGTGCCAGCAGCTTAAGGGCAAATGAGCAGTTCTTC
CDR3: CASSLRANEQFF
D: .
V: TRBV7-9
J: TRBJ2-1
size: .

DNA: TGTGCCAGCAGCTTAGGGGATGGGCGCTACGAGCAGTACTTC
CDR3: CASSLGDGRYEQYF
D: .
V: TRBV7-6
J: TRBJ2-7
size: .

DNA: TGTGCCACCAGGGGACAGTCGAATCAGCCCCAGCATTTT
CDR3: CATRGQSNQPQHF
D: TRBD1
V: TRBV15
J: TRBJ1-5
size: .

DNA: TGCAGCGTCCCAGACAGGGAACGCGGCTACACCTTC
CDR3: CSVPDRERGYTF
D: TRBD1
V: TRBV29-1
J: TRBJ1-2
size: few

DNA: TGTGCCAGCAGCGTGACAGGGGGCCATTTCTCCTACAATGAGCAGTTCTTC
CDR3: CASSVTGGHFSYNEQFF
D: TRBD1
V: TRBV9
J: TRBJ2-1
size: .

DNA: TGCGCCAGCAGTCTGGGGGGACCCAGGCACGGCTACACCTTC
CDR3: CASSLGGPRHGYTF
D: .
V: TRBV5-1
J: TRBJ1-2
size: .

DNA: TGTGCCAGCAGCTTGGACCCGGGGGCCTACAATGAGCAGTTCTTC
CDR3: CASSLDPGAYNEQFF
D: .
V: TRBV5-4
J: TRBJ2-1
size: .

DNA: TGTGCCAGCAGTGAATCGGGGCGGGAGCAGTTCTTC
CDR3: CASSESGREQFF
D: .
V: TRBV2
J: TRBJ2-1
size: .

DNA: TGTGCCAGCAGTTACCGATATCTCAATCAGCCCCAGCATTTT
CDR3: CASSYRYLNQPQHF
D: .
V: TRBV6-5
J: TRBJ1-5
size: .

DNA: TGTGCCTGGAGTTACCTCTCGACAGGGAGGAACACTGAAGCTTTCTTT
CDR3: CAWSYLSTGRNTEAFF
D: TRBD1
V: TRBV30
J: TRBJ1-1
size: .

DNA: TGCGCCAGCAGCCAATCAGGACTAGCGGGACAAGAGACCCAGTACTTC
CDR3: CASSQSGLAGQETQYF
D: TRBD2
V: TRBV4-1
J: TRBJ2-5
size: .

DNA: TGTGCCAGCAGTTACTCGGGGAGGTCTGAAGCTTTCTTT
CDR3: CASSYSGRSEAFF
D: .
V: TRBV6-6
J: TRBJ1-1
size: .

DNA: TGTGCCAGCAGCTTGGGAGACAGAACCTACGAGCAGTACTTC
CDR3: CASSLGDRTYEQYF
D: .
V: TRBV5-6
J: TRBJ2-7
size: .

DNA: TGTGCCAGCACCAACTACCGGGACACAAACTCCTACGAGCAGTACTTC
CDR3: CASTNYRDTNSYEQYF
D: .
V: TRBV7-7
J: TRBJ2-7
size: .

DNA: TGTGCCAGCAGCTTCCCGACAGGGGGCCGAGAGACCCAGTACTTC
CDR3: CASSFPTGGRETQYF
D: TRBD1
V: TRBV7-9
J: TRBJ2-5
size: .

DNA: TGTGCCAGCAGTGAGGACAGGCGAGAGACCCAGTACTTC
CDR3: CASSEDRRETQYF
D: TRBD1
V: TRBV27
J: TRBJ2-5
size: once

DNA: TGTGCCAGCAGTTACTCGGAGGGGTTGCAGTATTTT
CDR3: CASSYSEGLQYF
D: .
V: TRBV6-6
J: TRBJ2-3
size: .

DNA: TGTGCCAGCTCACCAAGTCTGGATTTGACAGATACGCAGTATTTT
CDR3: CASSPSLDLTDTQYF
D: .
V: TRBV18
J: TRBJ2-3
size: .

DNA: TGTGCCAGCAGCCCCGGGACAGGGGGTGGCACCGGGGAGCTGTTTTTT
CDR3: CASSPGTGGGTGELFF
D: TRBD1
V: TRBV7-8
J: TRBJ2-2
size: .

DNA: TGTGCCAGCAGCAAGGATCCCGACCGGGATACGCAGTATTTT
CDR3: CASSKDPDRDTQYF
D: .
V: TRBV7-3
J: TRBJ2-3
size: .

DNA: TGTGCCAGCAGCGTAAGACCGGGACCCTTGGAAGAGACCCAGTACTTC
CDR3: CASSVRPGPLEETQYF
D: .
V: TRBV5-5
J: TRBJ2-5
size: few

DNA: TGCAGCGGCATGAGGGGCAGCCGAAACACCATATATTTT
CDR3: CSGMRGSRNTIYF
D: .
V: TRBV29-1
J: TRBJ1-3
size: .

DNA: TGTGCCAGCAGCGTGACAGGTGTAGGCACTGAAGCTTTCTTT
CDR3: CASSVTGVGTEAFF
D: .
V: TRBV7-9
J: TRBJ1-1
size: .

DNA: TGCGCCAGCAGCCAGAGTCCCGGGACACCCTATGGCGAGCAGTACTTC
CDR3: CASSQSPGTPYGEQYF
D: .
V: TRBV4-3
J: TRBJ2-7
size: .

DNA: TGTGCCAGCAGGACGGCCTTTAATAATTCACCCCTCCACTTT
CDR3: CASRTAFNNSPLHF
D: .
V: TRBV27
J: TRBJ1-6
size: .

DNA: TGTGCTAGCAGCTTAGGGACAGGGGCTAGCACAGATACGCAGTATTTT
CDR3: CASSLGTGASTDTQYF
D: TRBD1
V: TRBV7-7
J: TRBJ2-3
size: .

DNA: TGTGCCAGCAGCTCGAATTACAATGAGCAGTTCTTC
CDR3: CASSSNYNEQFF
D: .
V: TRBV7-8
J: TRBJ2-1
size: .

DNA: TGTGCCAGCAGTTTTGAAGGGCTTAGCAATCAGCCCCAGCATTTT
CDR3: CASSFEGLSNQPQHF
D: .
V: TRBV27
J: TRBJ1-5
size: .

DNA: TGTGCCTTAGATCAGGATACGCAGTATTTT
CDR3: CALDQDTQYF
D: .
V: TRBV30
J: TRBJ2-3
size: .

DNA: TGCGCCAGCAGCCAAGATCGAGGAGCTTTCTTT
CDR3: CASSQDRGAFF
D: .
V: TRBV4-1
J: TRBJ1-1
size: .

DNA: TGCAGCGCCGCCGGGGGTTCCACTGAAGCTTTCTTT
CDR3: CSAAGGSTEAFF
D: .
V: TRBV29-1
J: TRBJ1-1
size: .

DNA: TGTGCCATCAGACTGACTAGCGGGGAAGACACCGGGGAGCTGTTTTTT
CDR3: CAIRLTSGEDTGELFF
D: TRBD2
V: TRBV10-3
J: TRBJ2-2
size: .

DNA: TGTGCCAGCAGCTACATGGTGACAGGGGGCGGCTATGGCTACACCTTC
CDR3: CASSYMVTGGGYGYTF
D: TRBD1
V: TRBV7-3
J: TRBJ1-2
size: .

DNA: TGTGCCAGCAGTTTATCGTTCGATCAGGGACTGAAGATAGATGAAGCTTTCTTT
CDR3: CASSLSFDQGLKIDEAFF
D: .
V: TRBV27
J: TRBJ1-1
size: .

DNA: TGTGCCAGCAGTTACGAGGGGGGAGGCACCGGGGAGCTGTTTTTT
CDR3: CASSYEGGGTGELFF
D: .
V: TRBV6-5
J: TRBJ2-2
size: .

DNA: TGTGCCAGCAGCTTTTCCGGGGGCGCGATCTTT
CDR3: CASSFSGGAIF
D: .
V: TRBV5-6
J: TRBJ1-1
size: .

DNA: TGCGCCAGCAGGGACAGACAGAACACTGAAGCTTTCTTT
CDR3: CASRDRQNTEAFF
D: .
V: TRBV4-3
J: TRBJ1-1
size: .

DNA: TGTGCCAGTAGTTTCGGACGGGCGAACTCTGGAAACACCATATATTTT
CDR3: CASSFGRANSGNTIYF
D: .
V: TRBV19
J: TRBJ1-3
size: .

DNA: TGTGCTAGTGGTCTGCCAAATTATCCGGGACAGGGGAGTCGGAACACTGAAGCTTTCTTT
CDR3: CASGLPNYPGQGSRNTEAFF
D: TRBD1
V: TRBV12-5
J: TRBJ1-1
size: .

DNA: TGTGCCAGCAGCTTGGAATGGGGGTTCAATGAGCAGTTCTTC
CDR3: CASSLEWGFNEQFF
D: .
V: TRBV5-8
J: TRBJ2-1
size: .

DNA: TGTGCCAGCAGCTTGGACATTGGGGCGTACACTGAAGCTTTCTTT
CDR3: CASSLDIGAYTEAFF
D: .
V: TRBV7-8
J: TRBJ1-1
size: .

DNA: TGTGCCAGCAGCGTAGTCGGGACTACCACAGATACGCAGTATTTT
CDR3: CASSVVGTTTDTQYF
D: TRBD2
V: TRBV9
J: TRBJ2-3
size: once